This TCR beta chain was identified during a study of CD8 T cells in Susac syndrome. Points from the study as a whole: Only a relatively small number of individuals were included in the TCR sequencing and HLA analysis.

The sequenced target, TCR beta, came from blood CD8+ and CD4+ T cells. On this clonotype: Its antigen remains unknown.

A quantity of about 0.5 to 1 ug RNA underwent reverse transcription using random hexamers. TCRdb recomputed calls from the immunoSEQ multiplex PCR reads with MiXCR, one row per CDR3 protein. The sample contains approximately 150,000 distinct CDR3 sequences, 94% of which appear only once. Sequencing was done on a sample of CD4+ T cells from PBMCs. This TCR came from a human donor in good health.

The chain's CDR3 is CASSFTANEKLFF. DNA of the CDR3: TGCGCCAGCAGCTTCACCGCTAATGAAAAACTGTTTTTT. The chain employs TRBV5-1 and TRBJ1-4; D is uncertain. Per germline, CDR1 SGHRS and CDR2 YFSETQ. The CDR3 has 13 residues. Trimming cost V 2 bases and J 3 bases, with 5 bases left between them.